The entry below gives a single TCR beta chain sequence along with its context. The data derive from a study of cytomegalovirus exposure and HLA in healthy donors. The primer mix had 60 Vbeta and 13 Jbeta primers. Clones were read by immunoSEQ multiplex PCR, and TCRdb kept only the in-frame ones, dropping some. The table lists 140,000 or so clones, roughly 85% of them singletons, with 3.4% in the top ten. Germline CDR1 is LNHNV and CDR2 is YYDKDF (reference sequence). Losses at the gene ends were 4 bases for V and 2 bases for J; bases not matched to a gene: 5. The CDR3 totals 16 residues. The gene calls are TRBV15 and TRBJ1-5; 10 nucleotides match TRBD1. The clonotype comes from a male donor in good health and CMV-seronegative. The sequenced sample consisted of PBMCs. The CDR3 loop reads CATSIRQGAGNQPQHF. The DNA of the CDR3 is TGTGCCACCAGCATCCGACAGGGGGCTGGCAATCAGCCCCAGCATTTT.